This T cell receptor beta chain was observed in a study of regulatory T cells in long-lasting Graves disease. The table lists this clonotype with many counts. The CDR3 consists of 15 residues. Germline CDR1 and CDR2: MNHEY and SMNVEV (reference sequence). Losses at the gene ends were 5 bases for V and 4 bases for J; bases not matched to a gene: 10. Time point specified: newly diagnosed GD, antithyroid drugs for less than 3 months. Isolated PBMC RNA provided the starting material for the TCR library. Graves' disease diagnoses used American Thyroid Association guidelines. Construction of TCR beta libraries relied on iRepertoire HTBI primers and on Arm-PCR targeting CDR3 regions. TCRdb reprocessed the multiplex PCR reads with MiXCR, giving one entry per CDR3 protein. Among hundreds of thousands of distinct CDR3 sequences listed, 16% were seen once. The data were also submitted as part of a second study, on T cells in Graves' hyperthyroidism and ophthalmopathy. That publication notes: Hyperthyroidism was newly diagnosed in patients aged 18 to 65 (duration under 2 months). RT-PCR in the first round (using the HTBI primer set) targeted the TCR CDR3.

The source material was peripheral blood mononuclear cells (PBMCs), sampled at new diagnosis, from a patient treated with antithyroid drugs. The V call is TRBV27, the J call TRBJ1-2; 7 nucleotides agree with TRBD1. This clonotype was sampled from a woman aged 35-65 years with Graves disease. CDR3 sequence: CASSPRTGIGYGYTF. CDR3 in DNA: TGTGCCAGCAGTCCGAGGACAGGCATCGGCTATGGCTACACCTTC.